This TCR beta chain was sequenced during a study of blood T cell repertoires in COVID-19. For the study at large: T cells, B-cell-depleted T cells, or PBMCs supplied cDNA or gDNA.

Sequencing used immunoSEQ multiplex PCR; TCRdb keeps in-frame clones, though not all of them. The sample yields 210,000 or so clones, 85% seen once. The CDR3 is made up of 16 amino acids. Germline CDR1 SGDLS, CDR2 YYNGEE. J was trimmed by 0 bases and V by 3 bases; bases with no gene match: 6. Specimen: peripheral blood. The rearrangement links TRBV9 to TRBJ1-5, with 7 bases matching TRBD1. The TCR sequence derives from a man aged 50-59 years with COVID-19, enrolled during active disease. The DNA of the CDR3 is TGTGCCAGCAGCGGAGGGGACAGCAATAGCAATCAGCCCCAGCATTTT. Protein: CASSGGDSNSNQPQHF.